These 10 T cell receptor beta chains share one sample of origin, sequenced in a study of T cells in Graves' hyperthyroidism and ophthalmopathy. Amplification of TCR beta CDR3 regions was performed using RNA transcripts as template. Carried out on the TCR CDR3, a first-round RT-PCR used the HTBI primer set. In TCRdb, the multiplex PCR reads were re-called with MiXCR into one record per CDR3 protein. This sample has roughly 510,000 distinct CDR3 sequences, with around 20% found just once. Sequenced sample: blood. The receptor source for this set is a man aged 18 to 29 with Graves' hyperthyroidism.

A remark on this clonotype: A much larger clonotype is one base distant, so this may be a read error. This chain joins TRBV11-2 and TRBJ2-7, with TRBD1 matching 7 bases. CDR1 is SGHAT and CDR2 is FQNNGV in the germline V gene. The CDR3 has 12 amino acids. CDR3 sequence: CASSLGQERQCF. The CDR3 nucleotides are TGTGCCAGCAGCCTCGGACAGGAGCGGCAGTGCTTC.

This clonotype was seen a few times. This rearrangement joins TRBV2 to TRBJ2-5, with TRBD2 as a possible D gene (6 bases). CDR3 length equals 19 residues. Trimming stripped 5 bases from V and 5 bases from J, with 30 bases between. Germline CDR1 reads SNHLY; CDR2 reads FYNNEI. CDR3: CASSTPGEGLADSRETQYF. The CDR3 DNA is TGTGCCAGCAGTACCCCCGGAGAGGGATTAGCGGACTCCAGGGAGACCCAGTACTTC.

This clonotype was recorded a few times. The gene calls are TRBV11-1 and TRBJ1-1; possibly TRBD1 for D (6 bases). The CDR3 runs 16 residues. Trimming shortened V by 7 bases and J by 3 bases, and 21 bases separated the two germline ends. Germline CDR1 reads SGHAT; CDR2 reads FQDESV (reference sequence). The CDR3 region has the DNA TGTGCCAGCATTCTATCGAAGAATGGGGGCGACACTGAAGCTTTCTTT. It specifies CASILSKNGGDTEAFF.

This clonotype has a count of ten or more. The chain combines TRBV6-5 with TRBJ1-1; 7 nucleotides align to TRBD1. CDR3 size: 15 residues. The J segment lost 1 base and the V segment lost 7 bases, leaving 9 bases of the junction unmatched. Germline CDR1 and CDR2: MNHEY and SVGAGI. CDR3: CASTDRALGNTEAFF. The CDR3 bases are TGTGCCAGCACCGACAGGGCCCTCGGGAACACTGAAGCTTTCTTT.

This clonotype has ten or more counts. CDR3 in DNA: TGTGCCAGCAGTTCAACTAGCGTGGGCACCGGGGAGCTGTTTTTT. Translation: CASSSTSVGTGELFF. The chain employs TRBV6-5 and TRBJ2-2, with 7 bases identical to TRBD2. There are 15 residues in the CDR3. The V gene's germline CDR1 is MNHEY and CDR2 SVGAGI. J lost 4 bases, V lost 4 bases, and 6 bases had no gene match.

J is TRBJ2-5 and V is TRBV5-8; 11 bases match TRBD1. CDR3 length: 16 amino acids. V was pared by 2 bases and J by 0 bases, with 3 bases of the junction left unmatched. Germline assignment: CDR1 SGHTS and CDR2 YDEGEE. The CDR3 here is CASSLRDRGYQETQYF. In DNA form, the CDR3 reads TGTGCCAGCAGCTTACGGGACAGGGGGTACCAAGAGACCCAGTACTTC.

The chain carries TRBV6-2 or TRBV6-3 and TRBJ2-7; D could derive from TRBD1 or TRBD2 (5 bases each). Trimming removed 5 bases at V and 3 bases at J, with 17 bases between. CDR3 length: 15 residues. Germline-derived CDR1 and CDR2 are MNHEY and SVGEGT. Here the CDR3 DNA reads TGTGCCAGCAGTAAGGCCGAAGGGACGGTCTACGAGCAGTACTTC. Translating gives CASSKAEGTVYEQYF.

This clonotype appeared many times. The chain couples TRBV20-1 to TRBJ2-7, with D unresolved. With 4 bases removed from V and 0 bases from J, the gap between germline ends came to 4 bases. CDR3 length: 11 amino acids. The V gene's germline CDR1 is DFQATT and CDR2 SNEGSKA (reference sequence). The CDR3 loop is CSATASYEQYF. The CDR3 coding sequence is TGCAGTGCTACAGCCTCCTACGAGCAGTACTTC.

The V gene is TRBV19, the J gene TRBJ1-1; D might be TRBD1 (5 bases). Germline lookup yields CDR1 LNHDA and CDR2 SQIVND (reference sequence). This CDR3 contains 15 residues. V lost 8 bases and J lost 1, with 17 bases in between. CDR3 residues: CASQEVGTPNTEAFF. The CDR3 DNA reads TGTGCCAGTCAAGAAGTTGGGACTCCGAACACTGAAGCTTTCTTT.

This clonotype was picked up a small number of times. The chain couples TRBV27 to TRBJ2-7; maybe TRBD1 (5 bases). V shed 3 bases and J shed 7 bases, with 13 bases lying between them. The CDR3 runs to 13 residues. Germline assignment: CDR1 MNHEY and CDR2 SMNVEV (reference sequence). The CDR3 DNA reads as TGTGCCAGCAGTTTCTTAGGGGCTCATGAGCAGTACTTC. Translation gives CASSFLGAHEQYF.